This passage covers 11 T cell receptor beta chains from one sample sequenced in a study of blood T cell repertoires in COVID-19. TCRdb's copy holds only in-frame clones and misses some; the assay was immunoSEQ multiplex PCR. This table holds hundreds of thousands of clones, 87% found once. What was sequenced was PBMCs or T cells enriched from blood (not recorded which). The receptors originated from a woman younger than 30 who had recovered from COVID-19.

V gene TRBV7-3 combines with J gene TRBJ1-2; 7 nucleotides agree with TRBD1. CDR1 is SGHTA, CDR2 FQGTGA, per germline. With V trimmed by 2 bases and J by 8 bases, 8 bases remained unmatched. The CDR3 runs to 14 residues. Written as DNA, the CDR3 is TGTGCCAGCAGCTTAGACGAGGGGGCAGGGGGCTACACCTTC. Amino acid sequence: CASSLDEGAGGYTF.

The rearrangement uses TRBV29-1 and TRBJ2-1; 10 nucleotides agree with TRBD2. This CDR3 contains 13 residues. V shed 7 bases and J 9 bases; nucleotides not matched to a gene: 9. In germline, CDR1 is SQVTM, CDR2 ANQGSEA. CDR3 in DNA: TGCAGCGAAAAGCGGGAGGGCCACATTGAGCAGTTCTTC. Encoded protein: CSEKREGHIEQFF.

The chain links TRBV3-1 (or the pseudogene TRBV3-2) to TRBJ2-7; D perhaps matches TRBD1 (5 bases). In germline, CDR1 is LGHDT, CDR2 YNNKEL (reference sequence). The V gene lost 3 bases and the J gene lost 5 bases, with 17 bases spanning the gap. There are 15 residues in the CDR3. The CDR3 region is CASSQWGPGSHEQYF. For the CDR3, the DNA is TGTGCCAGCAGCCAGTGGGGCCCAGGGTCCCACGAGCAGTACTTC.

This chain joins TRBV5-6 and TRBJ2-5; the match to TRBD2 covers 11 bases. The CDR3 spans 16 residues. V was clipped by 4 bases and J by 7 bases; unmatched bases: 12. Germline CDR1 is SGHDT and CDR2 is YYEEEE. CDR3 in amino acids: CASSLNSGGVYGTQYF. CDR3 DNA: TGTGCCAGCAGCCTCAATAGCGGGGGGGTCTATGGGACCCAGTACTTC.

V gene TRBV7-8 combines with J gene TRBJ1-3, with D unclear. The CDR3 sequence is 14 residues long. With 5 bases removed from V and 0 bases from J, the gap between germline ends came to 8 bases. CDR1 is SGHVS and CDR2 is FQNEAQ in the germline V gene. CDR3 sequence (DNA): TGTGCCAGCAGCCCGGAGTACTCTGGAAACACCATATATTTT. As protein: CASSPEYSGNTIYF.

The chain is built from TRBV7-9 and TRBJ1-4; 8 bases align to TRBD1. Germline trimming cut 8 bases from V and 6 bases from J; bases unmatched to any gene: 8. Germline V gene lookup returns CDR1 SEHNR and CDR2 FQNEAQ (reference sequence). The CDR3 runs 14 residues. CDR3 bases: TGTGCCAGCTCCAGGGGGCAGGAATATGAAAAACTGTTTTTT. Amino acid sequence: CASSRGQEYEKLFF.

V and J are TRBV7-8 and TRBJ1-2, with TRBD1 matching 7 bases. With V trimmed by 1 base and J by 3 bases, 2 bases remained unmatched. Germline loops: CDR1 SGHVS, CDR2 FQNEAQ. This CDR3 spans 14 amino acids. The CDR3 coding sequence is TGTGCCAGCAGCTTAGATGACAGGGACTATGGCTACACCTTC. Amino acid sequence: CASSLDDRDYGYTF.

The rearrangement links TRBV5-1 to TRBJ2-3; 7 positions match TRBD2. The CDR3 spans 15 residues. The germline V gene encodes CDR1 SGHRS and CDR2 YFSETQ. V shed 2 bases, J shed 0 bases, and the junction held 3 bases outside the gene matches. The CDR3 bases are TGCGCCAGCAGCTTCTTTAGCGGGAGCACAGATACGCAGTATTTT. Translating gives CASSFFSGSTDTQYF.

The rearrangement uses TRBV5-1 and TRBJ2-1; 11 bases map to TRBD1. Germline loops: CDR1 SGHRS, CDR2 YFSETQ. The CDR3 extends over 15 amino acids. The V segment lost 6 bases and the J segment 3 bases; nucleotides outside the gene matches: 5. This CDR3 reads CASNTGTGGYNEQFF. CDR3 DNA sequence: TGCGCCAGCAACACCGGGACAGGGGGCTACAATGAGCAGTTCTTC. The variable domain in full, with the rest retrieved from reference TRBV5-1 and TRBJ2-1, is KAGVTQTPRYLIKTRGQQVTLSCSPISGHRSVSWYQQTPGQGLQFLFEYFSETQRNKGNFPGRFSGRQFSNSRSEMNVSTLELGDSALYLCASNTGTGGYNEQFFGPGTRLTVL.

This CDR3 is CASSPWWAFSNQPQHF. In nucleotides, the CDR3 is TGCGCCAGCAGTCCTTGGTGGGCATTTAGCAATCAGCCCCAGCATTTT. V is TRBV4-3 and J is TRBJ1-5; no definite D call. Germline V gene lookup returns CDR1 LGHNA and CDR2 YSLEER. The V end was cut by 6 bases, the J end by 0 bases, with 15 bases between. The CDR3 runs to 16 residues.

The V call is TRBV6-5, the J call TRBJ2-7, with D possibly TRBD1 on 5 matching bases. Trimming left V 6 bases short and J 3 bases short, with 18 bases between. The CDR3 has 15 amino acids. CDR1 and CDR2 from the germline V gene are MNHEY and SVGAGI. DNA for the CDR3: TGTGCCAGCAGCCGTCTGGGGCTGAACGACTACGAGCAGTACTTC. This sequence encodes CASSRLGLNDYEQYF.